This T cell receptor beta chain stems from a study of T cells after posttransplantation cyclophosphamide. Study-level findings and limits: Later post-transplant blood repertoires were often dominated by donor CD8+ memory clones. After PTCy, TRB diversity resembled that of CNI/methotrexate controls.

V lost 2 bases and J 1 base, leaving 2 bases between the germline ends. The CDR3 contains 12 residues. Germline CDR1 SGDLS, CDR2 YYNGEE. Repertoires were generated with immunoSEQ multiplex PCR, while TCRdb's copy carries only in-frame clones and drops some. The sample contains around 34,000 clones, none of them singletons. A few counts support this clone. Antigen specificity is unknown. Sequenced: PBMCs. The origin of this receptor is a woman in her forties or fifties in good health and a related stem cell transplant donor. This chain joins TRBV9 and TRBJ2-3; D is undetermined. The CDR3 spells CASSVGTDTQYF. The DNA for the CDR3 is TGTGCCAGCAGCGTCGGCACAGATACGCAGTATTTT.